These T cell receptor beta chains were read from a single sample in a study of brain metastases from non-small cell lung cancer. Assay: immunoSEQ multiplex PCR; the TCRdb copy retains only in-frame clones and omits some. The sample records a few thousand clones, around four fifths being singletons. The sequencing input was primary lung tumor tissue. These receptor sequences come from a donor at least 40 years old with non-small cell lung cancer. The CDR3 runs from the conserved cysteine through the conserved F or W. D genes are given only for firm matches. Size values are once, few and many counts, or a class for expanded clones, and some rows have none.

j_call: TRBJ1-1
v_call: TRBV15
clone_size: NA
d_call: NA
cdr3_nt: TGTGCCACCAGCAGAGCTGGACGCACTGAAGCTTTCTTT
cdr3_aa: CATSRAGRTEAFF

j_call: TRBJ2-7
v_call: TRBV28
clone_size: NA
d_call: NA
cdr3_nt: TGTGCCAGCAGTTTTCTGGGGAGCTCCTACGAGCAGTACTTC
cdr3_aa: CASSFLGSSYEQYF

j_call: TRBJ1-1
v_call: TRBV30
clone_size: NA
d_call: NA
cdr3_nt: TGTGCCTGGAGGGCAGGGGATTACGCTGAAGCTTTCTTT
cdr3_aa: CAWRAGDYAEAFF

j_call: TRBJ2-5
v_call: TRBV7-2
clone_size: NA
d_call: TRBD1
cdr3_nt: TGTGCCAGCAGCTCCGGGACAGGCTCACAGACCCAGTACTTC
cdr3_aa: CASSSGTGSQTQYF

j_call: TRBJ1-4
v_call: TRBV28
clone_size: NA
d_call: NA
cdr3_nt: TGTGCCAGCAGACAGCGGAGGATGGGGGCGCCAACTAATGAAAAACTGTTTTTT
cdr3_aa: CASRQRRMGAPTNEKLFF

j_call: TRBJ2-3
v_call: TRBV19
clone_size: NA
d_call: NA
cdr3_nt: TGTGCCAGTAGTCCGGGTGTGGCTAGCACAGATACGCAGTATTTT
cdr3_aa: CASSPGVASTDTQYF

j_call: TRBJ1-2
v_call: TRBV7-2
clone_size: NA
d_call: NA
cdr3_nt: TGTGCCAGCAGCCAGGACGCTAACTATGGCTACACCTTC
cdr3_aa: CASSQDANYGYTF

j_call: TRBJ1-1
v_call: TRBV27
clone_size: NA
d_call: TRBD1
cdr3_nt: TGTGCCAGCAGTTTACAGGGACAGGCTAACACTGAAGCTTTCTTT
cdr3_aa: CASSLQGQANTEAFF

j_call: TRBJ1-6
v_call: TRBV20-1
clone_size: NA
d_call: NA
cdr3_nt: TGCAGTGCTAGTTCGACACCGTCGTCGACACCCCTCCACTTT
cdr3_aa: CSASSTPSSTPLHF

j_call: TRBJ1-2
v_call: TRBV7-4
clone_size: once
d_call: NA
cdr3_nt: TGTGCCAGCAGCTTAGAACGGAACTATGGCTACACCTTC
cdr3_aa: CASSLERNYGYTF